The next 28 T cell receptor beta chains were all read from a single sample in a study of cytomegalovirus exposure and HLA in healthy donors. 60 Vbeta and 13 Jbeta primers were used in PCR. The table came from immunoSEQ multiplex PCR; TCRdb's copy has only in-frame clones and leaves some out. The sample holds about 140,000 clones, 88% seen once. Sequencing input: PBMCs. These receptors all come from a woman aged 40 to 50 in good health and CMV-seronegative.

The J gene is TRBJ2-1, the V gene TRBV6-5; 9 positions match TRBD2. V shed 5 bases, J shed 7 bases, and the junction held 6 bases outside the gene matches. CDR1 is MNHEY, CDR2 SVGAGI, per germline. The length of the CDR3 is 14 residues. In nucleotides, the CDR3 is TGTGCCAGCAGTCTCGCGGGAGGGGGGAATGAGCAGTTCTTC. Amino acids: CASSLAGGGNEQFF.

Points on this clone: The junction does not match germline at one end; this may be a read error. The chain uses TRBV7-7 and TRBJ1-5; maybe TRBD1 (5 bases). CDR1 SSHAT and CDR2 FNYEAQ come from the germline V gene (reference sequence). The length of the CDR3 is 19 residues. The DNA for the CDR3 is TGTGCTAGCAGCTTAGAGGGGTTAGAGGACGGCTTTGTGGGTGCGCCCCAGCATTTT. Encoded protein: CASSLEGLEDGFVGAPQHF.

The rearrangement uses TRBV7-6 and TRBJ2-3; a possible D gene is TRBD1 (6 bases). The CDR3 runs to 16 residues. Germline assignment: CDR1 SGHVS and CDR2 FNYEAQ. V was cut by 5 bases and J by 2 bases, with 17 bases left in between. CDR3 region: CASSKPPAGVTDTQYF. The CDR3, as DNA: TGTGCCAGCAGCAAACCCCCAGCAGGGGTCACAGATACGCAGTATTTT.

The table lists this clone with a few counts. The chain uses TRBV6-5 and TRBJ1-1; 9 bases line up with TRBD1. The CDR3 loop spans 14 amino acids. Germline-derived CDR1 and CDR2 are MNHEY and SVGAGI. V shed 6 bases, J shed 3 bases, and the junction held 5 bases outside the gene matches. The CDR3 DNA reads as TGTGCCAGCAGGAAGGGACAGGGATACACTGAAGCTTTCTTT. This codes for CASRKGQGYTEAFF.

The chain joins TRBV7-7 to TRBJ1-3; 8 bases are a match to TRBD1. Looked up from germline, CDR1 is SSHAT and CDR2 is FNYEAQ (reference sequence). The CDR3 extends over 17 amino acids. Trimming took 1 base from V and 0 from J; bases not matched to a gene: 5. The CDR3 DNA sequence: TGTGCCAGCAGCTTAGGCCAGGGGGCTAGCTCTGGAAACACCATATATTTT. Amino acid sequence: CASSLGQGASSGNTIYF. The entire variable domain, with the rest obtained from reference TRBV7-7 and TRBJ1-3, is as follows: GAGVSQSPRYKVTKRGQDVTLRCDPISSHATLYWYQQALGQGPEFLTYFNYEAQPDKSGLPSDRFSAERPEGSISTLTIQRTEQRDSAMYRCASSLGQGASSGNTIYFGEGSWLTVV.

This clone was detected only once. V and J are TRBV27 and TRBJ2-5; 13 bases map to TRBD2. The CDR3 loop spans 18 amino acids. The V segment lost 2 bases and the J segment 3 bases; nucleotides outside the gene matches: 9. Germline V lookup: CDR1 MNHEY, CDR2 SMNVEV (reference sequence). CDR3: CASSLSTSGRGGEETQYF. CDR3 sequence (DNA): TGTGCCAGCAGTTTAAGCACTAGCGGGAGGGGTGGGGAAGAGACCCAGTACTTC.

The chain couples TRBV29-1 to TRBJ2-1; a weak D match, TRBD2 (7 bases). This CDR3 contains 11 residues. With 6 bases removed from V and 9 bases from J, the gap between germline ends came to 12 bases. Germline V gene lookup returns CDR1 SQVTM and CDR2 ANQGSEA. The CDR3 sequence is CSVRGGGEQFF. In DNA, the CDR3 is TGCAGCGTCCGGGGAGGGGGTGAGCAGTTCTTC.

The gene calls are TRBV5-1 and TRBJ1-1; D uncertain. The CDR3 is 15 amino acids. Germline CDR1 is SGHRS and CDR2 is YFSETQ. The germline V and J ends were trimmed by 0 bases and 3 bases, with 12 bases remaining between them. The DNA for the CDR3 is TGCGCCAGCAGCTTGGTGGGCGGGATGGACACTGAAGCTTTCTTT. Protein product: CASSLVGGMDTEAFF.

The chain carries TRBV19 and TRBJ1-5, with 7 bases lining up with TRBD1. The CDR3 spans 16 residues. In germline, CDR1 is LNHDA, CDR2 SQIVND (reference sequence). With 7 bases clipped from V and 0 bases from J, the junction kept 9 bases outside the gene matches. The CDR3, as DNA: TGTGCCAGTAACAAACTTGGGACAGCTAGCAATCAGCCCCAGCATTTT. Its translation: CASNKLGTASNQPQHF.

The chain links TRBV7-8 to TRBJ2-3; TRBD1 aligns across 9 bases. Germline CDR1 is SGHVS and CDR2 is FQNEAQ. Trimming removed 5 bases from V and 5 bases from J; junction bases left unmatched: 11. This CDR3 contains 16 residues. The CDR3 DNA follows: TGTGCCAGCAGCGCCTCCGGGACAGGGTTCGTAGATACGCAGTATTTT. It translates to CASSASGTGFVDTQYF.

The chain recombines TRBV29-1 with TRBJ1-3, with 9 positions matching TRBD1. The V and J ends lost 6 bases and 6 bases, in that order; junction bases with no gene match: 6. The CDR3 totals 13 residues. Germline V gene lookup returns CDR1 SQVTM and CDR2 ANQGSEA. CDR3 nucleotides: TGCAGCGTACACAGGGGGCAGACAAACACCATATATTTT. Translating it yields CSVHRGQTNTIYF.

The chain is built from TRBV7-9 and TRBJ2-7; 7 nucleotides align to TRBD2. With V trimmed by 4 bases and J by 5 bases, 8 bases remained unmatched. The CDR3 has 14 residues. Germline loops: CDR1 SEHNR, CDR2 FQNEAQ (reference sequence). In DNA, the CDR3 is TGTGCCAGCAGCTACTCTGGCGGGAGAAACGAGCAGTACTTC. The encoded protein is CASSYSGGRNEQYF.

The chain links TRBV18 to TRBJ2-1, with 12 positions matching TRBD1. The CDR3 is made up of 18 amino acids. The junction had 12 bases not matched to a gene; V was cut back by 2 bases and J by 7 bases. Per the germline V gene, CDR1 is KGHSH and CDR2 is LQKENI. The DNA of the CDR3 is TGTGCCAGCTCACCAGGGACAGGGGGCGTAGGTTCGGGGAATGAGCAGTTCTTC. As protein: CASSPGTGGVGSGNEQFF.

V gene TRBV19 combines with J gene TRBJ2-7; 8 bases are shared with TRBD2. From germline, CDR1 is LNHDA and CDR2 SQIVND (reference sequence). The CDR3 covers 12 residues. Trimming cost V 6 bases and J 7 bases; bases outside gene matches: 5. CDR3 loop: CASRGLELEQYF. The CDR3 DNA sequence: TGTGCCAGTAGGGGACTAGAGCTGGAGCAGTACTTC.

This chain's CDR3 is CSAANGPEAFF. The CDR3, as DNA: TGTTCCGCCGCCAATGGGCCCGAAGCTTTCTTT. This chain links TRBV7-9 with TRBJ1-1, with D uncertain. The germline CDR1 and CDR2 sequences are SEHNR and FQNEAQ (reference sequence). The CDR3 has 11 residues. Full variable domain (remainder filled in from reference TRBV7-9 and TRBJ1-1): DTGVSQNPRHKITKRGQNVTFRCDPISEHNRLYWYRQTLGQGPEFLTYFQNEAQLEKSRLLSDRFSAERPKGSFSTLEIQRTEQGDSAMYLCSAANGPEAFFGQGTRLTVV.

CDR3 amino acids: CAISETWTGGHGEQFF. As DNA, the CDR3 is TGTGCCATCAGTGAGACCTGGACAGGGGGGCACGGTGAGCAGTTCTTC. The chain is built from TRBV10-3 and TRBJ2-1, with 10 bases fitting TRBD1. Germline V gene lookup returns CDR1 ENHRY and CDR2 SYGVKD. V was clipped by 2 bases and J by 9 bases; unmatched bases: 10. The CDR3 covers 16 residues.

J is TRBJ1-5 and V is TRBV6-1; the match to TRBD1 covers 8 bases. The CDR3 runs 15 residues. Trimming took 6 bases from V and 4 from J; bases not matched to a gene: 8. Germline V gene data show CDR1 as MNHNS and CDR2 as SASEGT. CDR3 sequence (DNA): TGTGCCAGCAGCCTAATACAGGGGGGGAATCAGCCCCAGCATTTT. Its protein product is CASSLIQGGNQPQHF.

V gene TRBV5-1 combines with J gene TRBJ1-4, with D tentatively TRBD1 (5 bases). Germline CDR1 is SGHRS and CDR2 is YFSETQ. The CDR3 runs to 16 residues. The V end was cut by 0 bases, the J end by 11 bases, with 20 bases between. The CDR3 spells CASSLGFLGSGGKLFF. DNA of the CDR3: TGCGCCAGCAGCTTGGGGTTTCTGGGGAGCGGGGGGAAACTGTTTTTT.

The chain couples TRBV5-4 to TRBJ2-1; 8 bases agree with TRBD2. CDR3 length: 15 amino acids. Trimming took 3 bases from V and 6 from J; bases not matched to a gene: 8. CDR1 SGHNT and CDR2 YYREEE come from the germline V gene (reference sequence). As DNA, the CDR3 is TGTGCCAGCAGCTCCAGCGGGAGCCTTATCAATGAGCAGTTCTTC. Translated: CASSSSGSLINEQFF.

The chain carries TRBV7-6 and TRBJ1-4; the D is unclear. The germline gives CDR1 SGHVS, CDR2 FNYEAQ. V lost 5 bases and J 2 bases, leaving 12 bases between the germline ends. The CDR3 has 15 amino acids. DNA for the CDR3: TGTGCCAGCAGCCCAGCGGGCGGTACTAATGAAAAACTGTTTTTT. This translates into CASSPAGGTNEKLFF. The variable domain in full, with the rest retrieved from reference TRBV7-6 and TRBJ1-4, is GAGVSQSPRYKVTKRGQDVALRCDPISGHVSLYWYRQALGQGPEFLTYFNYEAQQDKSGLPNDRFSAERPEGSISTLTIQRTEQRDSAMYRCASSPAGGTNEKLFFGSGTQLSVL.

CDR3 coding DNA: TGTGCCAGCAGTTGGGACAGGGCCTCCTACGAGCAGTACTTC. This codes for CASSWDRASYEQYF. This rearrangement joins TRBV6-5 to TRBJ2-7, with 9 bases that match TRBD1. CDR3 length: 14 residues. The V segment lost 4 bases and the J segment 0 bases; nucleotides outside the gene matches: 1. CDR1 MNHEY and CDR2 SVGAGI come from the germline V gene.

This chain connects TRBV7-6 to TRBJ1-3; D is ambiguous. This CDR3 spans 16 amino acids. V dropped 0 bases and J dropped 0 bases, with 9 bases sitting between them. Germline V gene data show CDR1 as SGHVS and CDR2 as FNYEAQ. CDR3 sequence (DNA): TGTGCCAGCAGCTTAGCACAGCCGAGCTCTGGAAACACCATATATTTT. Its protein is CASSLAQPSSGNTIYF.

The chain joins TRBV6-5 to TRBJ2-1; D is unresolved. The CDR3 spans 16 residues. Trimming removed 4 bases at V and 1 base at J, with 14 bases between. CDR1 and CDR2 from the germline V gene are MNHEY and SVGAGI. CDR3 residues: CASSLSAALSYNEQFF. Here the CDR3 DNA reads TGTGCCAGCAGTTTGAGCGCGGCCTTATCCTACAATGAGCAGTTCTTC.

This chain connects TRBV19 to TRBJ2-1; TRBD2 aligns across 9 bases. The length of the CDR3 is 15 residues. The germline V gene encodes CDR1 LNHDA and CDR2 SQIVND (reference sequence). The ends lost 4 bases at V and 8 bases at J; junction bases unmatched: 9. The CDR3, as DNA: TGTGCCAGTAGTAGCCTAGCGGGGCCTTGGGATGAGCAGTTCTTC. Translation: CASSSLAGPWDEQFF.

CDR3 nucleotides: TGTGCCAGCAGTTTTCGGGGACAAAAGATTGGCTACACCTTC. Amino acid sequence: CASSFRGQKIGYTF. The chain employs TRBV27 and TRBJ1-2; TRBD1 might be the D (6 bases). The CDR3 extends over 14 amino acids. In germline, CDR1 is MNHEY, CDR2 SMNVEV (reference sequence). Trimming pared 3 bases from V and 7 bases from J, leaving 15 bases between.

J is TRBJ1-1 and V is TRBV6-5; D gene ambiguous. The CDR3 loop spans 13 amino acids. V dropped 0 bases and J dropped 5 bases, with 7 bases sitting between them. Germline values: CDR1 MNHEY, CDR2 SVGAGI. CDR3 nucleotide sequence: TGTGCCAGCAGTTACTCGACTGGGACTGAAGCTTTCTTT. This sequence encodes CASSYSTGTEAFF.

The chain is built from TRBV28 and TRBJ1-5, with a weak D call TRBD1 (5 bases). The V and J ends lost 5 bases and 2 bases respectively, with 13 bases between them. Germline V CDR1 and CDR2: MDHEN, SYDVKM. The CDR3 is 15 residues long. The CDR3 loop reads CASSGHERGNQPQHF. For the CDR3, the DNA is TGTGCCAGCAGTGGACACGAGCGTGGCAATCAGCCCCAGCATTTT.

The chain uses TRBV28 and TRBJ2-7; 8 nucleotides line up with TRBD2. V lost 7 bases, J lost 4 bases, and 9 bases stayed unmatched. Germline V gives CDR1 MDHEN, CDR2 SYDVKM. The CDR3 has 14 amino acids. The CDR3 DNA reads as TGTGCCAGCACTCCCGGGGGGGCGGGTTACGAGCAGTACTTC. This sequence encodes CASTPGGAGYEQYF.